The entry that follows covers one TCR beta chain sequence. Per the original methods: Reference gene primer amplification in the assay estimated nucleated cell counts. TCRdb's copy holds only in-frame clones and misses some; the assay was immunoSEQ multiplex PCR. V and J calls and clone size are copied from that table; D and trimming were computed from the DNA. Of some 170,000 clones listed, 90% are singletons. The data were taken from a study of blood T cell repertoires in COVID-19. Background on the study: The study drew acute and convalescent COVID-19 samples from the United States, Italy and Spain. PBMCs, B-cell-depleted T cells, or T cells were the source of the cDNA or gDNA that made up the material.

CDR1 KGHSH and CDR2 LQKENI come from the germline V gene. This CDR3 comprises 15 residues. After removal of 3 bases from V and 7 bases from J, the junction contained 8 bases not matched to a gene. This clonotype was obtained from a man aged 55 to 70 with active or convalescent COVID-19. V is TRBV18 and J is TRBJ1-1; 10 nucleotides align to TRBD1. The sample comprised peripheral blood. CDR3 in amino acids: CASSPSTGGVSEAFF. DNA of the CDR3: TGTGCCAGCTCACCGTCGACAGGGGGCGTTAGTGAAGCTTTCTTT.